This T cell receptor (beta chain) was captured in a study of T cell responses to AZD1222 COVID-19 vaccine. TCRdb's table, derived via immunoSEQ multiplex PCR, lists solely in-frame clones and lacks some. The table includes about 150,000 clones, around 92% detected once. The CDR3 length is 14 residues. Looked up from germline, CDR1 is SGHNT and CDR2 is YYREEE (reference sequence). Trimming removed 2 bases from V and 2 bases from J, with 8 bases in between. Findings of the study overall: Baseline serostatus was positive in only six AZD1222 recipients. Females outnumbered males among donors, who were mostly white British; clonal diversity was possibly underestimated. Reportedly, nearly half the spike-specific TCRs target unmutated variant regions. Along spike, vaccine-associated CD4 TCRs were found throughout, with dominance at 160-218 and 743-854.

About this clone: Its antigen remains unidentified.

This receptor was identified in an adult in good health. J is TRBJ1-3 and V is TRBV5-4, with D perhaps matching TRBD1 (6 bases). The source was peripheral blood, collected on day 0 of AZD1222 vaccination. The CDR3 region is CASSFRGPGNTIYF. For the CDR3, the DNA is TGTGCCAGCAGCTTTCGGGGGCCTGGAAACACCATATATTTT.